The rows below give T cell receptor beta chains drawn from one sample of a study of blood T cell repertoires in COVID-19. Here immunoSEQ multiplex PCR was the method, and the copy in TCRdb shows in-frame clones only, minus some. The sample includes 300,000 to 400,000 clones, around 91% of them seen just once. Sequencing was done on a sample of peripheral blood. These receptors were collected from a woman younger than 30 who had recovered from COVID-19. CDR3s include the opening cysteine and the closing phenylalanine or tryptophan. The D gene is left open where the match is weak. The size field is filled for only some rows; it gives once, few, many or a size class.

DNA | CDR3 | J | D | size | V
TGTGCCAGCAGCTTAGAGAGCGGGAGAGAGACCCAGTACTTC | CASSLESGRETQYF | TRBJ2-5 | TRBD2 | . | TRBV7-2
TGTGCCAGCAGCTTCGTAGCGGGGGGCACAGATACGCAGTATTTT | CASSFVAGGTDTQYF | TRBJ2-3 | TRBD2 | . | TRBV13
TGTGCCAGCAGTATTAGGGGTTTAGGTCAGCCCCAGCATTTT | CASSIRGLGQPQHF | TRBJ1-5 | . | . | TRBV27
TGTGCCAGCTCACGTCAGTGGGACAGGGACACAGATACGCAGTATTTT | CASSRQWDRDTDTQYF | TRBJ2-3 | TRBD1 | . | TRBV18
TGTGCCAGCTCACCACTCGGAGGAAGTAATGAAAAACTGTTTTTT | CASSPLGGSNEKLFF | TRBJ1-4 | . | . | TRBV18
TGTGCCAGCAGCCCCGGGACTGAAGCTTTCTTT | CASSPGTEAFF | TRBJ1-1 | . | . | TRBV6-2/TRBV6-3
TGTGCCAGCAGCCAAGATCCCCCAGAGAGGGCCAATGAGCAGTTCTTC | CASSQDPPERANEQFF | TRBJ2-1 | . | . | TRBV3-1/TRBV3-2
TGTGCCAGCAGCTTAAACCAACTTCCGGGACTAGCGGGATATGAGCAGTTCTTC | CASSLNQLPGLAGYEQFF | TRBJ2-1 | TRBD2 | . | TRBV11-3
TGTGCCAGCAGTTTAGGGCTGGAAAACACTGAAGCTTTCTTT | CASSLGLENTEAFF | TRBJ1-1 | . | . | TRBV27
TGTGCCAGCAGTTATAACGCAGCTAACTATGGCTACACCTTC | CASSYNAANYGYTF | TRBJ1-2 | . | once | TRBV6-5
TGTGCCAGCAGCTTCGGGTTCTTGGTGAACACTGAAGCTTTCTTT | CASSFGFLVNTEAFF | TRBJ1-1 | . | few | TRBV7-8
TGTGCCAGCAGTGAAGACCCCACCGCTTATACTAGCGGGAGGCCCACCGGGGAGCTGTTTTTT | CASSEDPTAYTSGRPTGELFF | TRBJ2-2 | TRBD2 | . | TRBV6-1
TGCGCCAGCAGCGACGGACAGGGTTACAATGAGCAGTTCTTC | CASSDGQGYNEQFF | TRBJ2-1 | TRBD1 | . | TRBV5-1
TGCGCCAGCAGCCAGACAGTTGGAAACACCATATATTTT | CASSQTVGNTIYF | TRBJ1-3 | . | . | TRBV5-1
TGTGCCAGCAGCTTTTTTCCGAACATTTTCTTC | CASSFFPNIFF | TRBJ2-1 | . | . | TRBV7-2
TGTGCCACCAGCAGAGGCACTAGCCATAGCACAGATACGCAGTATTTT | CATSRGTSHSTDTQYF | TRBJ2-3 | . | . | TRBV15
TGTGCCACCAGCCCCCATAAAGCGGGAGTGAAGATCTTC | CATSPHKAGVKIF | TRBJ2-1 | TRBD2 | . | TRBV15
TGTGCCAGCGGCCCCTGGTCTCCTAGCGGTTACAGCAACACCGGGGAGCTGTTTTTT | CASGPWSPSGYSNTGELFF | TRBJ2-2 | TRBD2 | . | TRBV27
TGTGCCACCAAACCAGGACAGGCCTATGGCTACACCTTC | CATKPGQAYGYTF | TRBJ1-2 | TRBD1 | . | TRBV25-1
TGTGCCAGCAGCTTACGAGAGACCCAGTACTTC | CASSLRETQYF | TRBJ2-5 | . | . | TRBV11-3
TGTGCCAGCAGTGAGCAGGACAGGGTGGAGACCCAGTACTTC | CASSEQDRVETQYF | TRBJ2-5 | TRBD1 | . | TRBV6-1
TGTGCCAGCTCACCATATGGAGGAGGACAGGGGTACACTGAAGCTTTCTTT | CASSPYGGGQGYTEAFF | TRBJ1-1 | TRBD1 | . | TRBV18
TGTGCCAGCAGCCCCGGGATTGGGAGGGGCGACAATGAGCAGTTCTTC | CASSPGIGRGDNEQFF | TRBJ2-1 | TRBD2 | . | TRBV3-1/TRBV3-2
TGTGCCTGGAGAGGACTAGCGGGAGGGTCCTTTTACAATGAGCAGTTCTTC | CAWRGLAGGSFYNEQFF | TRBJ2-1 | TRBD2 | . | TRBV30
TGTGCCAGCAGCTTCGCTAGCGGGAGGGGGAGGGATGAGCAGTTCTTC | CASSFASGRGRDEQFF | TRBJ2-1 | TRBD2 | . | TRBV7-9
TGTGCCAGCAGCCTCGACTTTCCTGAGCAGTTCTTC | CASSLDFPEQFF | TRBJ2-1 | . | . | TRBV7-9
TGTGCCAGCAGCCAAGATTTTACAGTAGATTCACCCCTCCACTTT | CASSQDFTVDSPLHF | TRBJ1-6 | . | . | TRBV3-1/TRBV3-2
TGTGCCAGCAGCTTAGAGGGGGCTCGGGATAATTCACCCCTCCACTTT | CASSLEGARDNSPLHF | TRBJ1-6 | . | once | TRBV11-3
TGCGCCAGCAGTGAGATCCTGGGGGAGCTGTTTTTT | CASSEILGELFF | TRBJ2-2 | . | . | TRBV5-1
TGTGCCAGCAGCGTGGGACTAGCGGCTTACAATGAGCAGTTCTTC | CASSVGLAAYNEQFF | TRBJ2-1 | TRBD2 | . | TRBV5-8
TGTGCCAGCAGCTTAGCCGGGACTGAGATAGGGGAGTTCTTC | CASSLAGTEIGEFF | TRBJ2-1 | . | . | TRBV11-2
TGTGCCAGCAGTTACTCGAGGTTCAATCAGCCCCAGCATTTT | CASSYSRFNQPQHF | TRBJ1-5 | . | . | TRBV6-5
TGTGCCAGCAGCTTAGAGTTCCTAAGCCAAGAGACCCAGTACTTC | CASSLEFLSQETQYF | TRBJ2-5 | . | . | TRBV11-2
TGTGCCAGCAGTTACACGGGAAGATACACTGAAGCTTTCTTT | CASSYTGRYTEAFF | TRBJ1-1 | . | . | TRBV6-6
TGTGCCACCAGCGGTACTACAGGGGTAAGCAATCAGCCCCAGCATTTT | CATSGTTGVSNQPQHF | TRBJ1-5 | TRBD1 | . | TRBV24-1
TGTGCCATCACTTCAGACTACAATGAGCAGTTCTTC | CAITSDYNEQFF | TRBJ2-1 | . | . | TRBV10-3
TGTGCCAGCGGCCCCGGAGGGGCGGATTCACCCCTCCACTTT | CASGPGGADSPLHF | TRBJ1-6 | . | . | TRBV5-6
TGTGCCAGCAGCCCCAGGACAGGGTCCTACTATGGCTACACCTTC | CASSPRTGSYYGYTF | TRBJ1-2 | TRBD1 | . | TRBV7-9
TGCGCCAGCAGCCAAGGGGACTTTCAAACTGAAGCTTTCTTT | CASSQGDFQTEAFF | TRBJ1-1 | . | . | TRBV4-3
TGTGCCAGCAGCCAAGATATACAGCGGGAGTTATCCTACAATGAGCAGTTCTTC | CASSQDIQRELSYNEQFF | TRBJ2-1 | TRBD2 | . | TRBV4-2
TGCGCCAGCAGCCAAGACGGCCAGGGAGGAGATACGCAGTATTTT | CASSQDGQGGDTQYF | TRBJ2-3 | . | once | TRBV4-3
TGTGCCAGCTCACCTGGCCCGAACACTGAAGCTTTCTTT | CASSPGPNTEAFF | TRBJ1-1 | . | once | TRBV18
TGTGCCTGGAGTCCCGGGACTACCTCTGGGGCCAACGTCCTGACTTTC | CAWSPGTTSGANVLTF | TRBJ2-6 | TRBD2 | . | TRBV30
TGTGCCAGCAGCCAGCAACTAGCGCTAGCGAACACCGGGGAGCTGTTTTTT | CASSQQLALANTGELFF | TRBJ2-2 | TRBD2 | . | TRBV11-2
TGTGCCAGCAGCCAACTCGGATGGGGGGGCACTGAAGCTTTCTTT | CASSQLGWGGTEAFF | TRBJ1-1 | . | . | TRBV14
TGTGCCAGCAGCAGCCCGGGACAGAGGGCACGGGAGCAGTTCTTC | CASSSPGQRAREQFF | TRBJ2-1 | TRBD1 | . | TRBV7-9
TGTGCCAGCAGCTCCGGGGAGACCCAGTACTTC | CASSSGETQYF | TRBJ2-5 | . | . | TRBV6-2/TRBV6-3
TGTGCCAGCAGCCAAGATCGGAGCAGGGTGGAGACCCAGTACTTC | CASSQDRSRVETQYF | TRBJ2-5 | . | . | TRBV3-1/TRBV3-2
TGCAGCGCAGCGGGAACCTACAATGAGCAGTTCTTC | CSAAGTYNEQFF | TRBJ2-1 | TRBD2 | . | TRBV29-1
TGCGCCAGCAGCCAAATAGCTTCACCCTTATACACCTTC | CASSQIASPLYTF | TRBJ1-2 | . | . | TRBV4-3
TGTGCCAGCAGCGGAGACAGGGGGTACTCTGGAAACACCATATATTTT | CASSGDRGYSGNTIYF | TRBJ1-3 | TRBD1 | . | TRBV5-6
TGTGCCAGCTCACCACAGGCTAGCGGGAGTGTCTACAATGAGCAGTTCTTC | CASSPQASGSVYNEQFF | TRBJ2-1 | TRBD2 | . | TRBV18
TGCGCCAGCAGCCACCGGACAGGGGGAAACTATGGCTACACCTTC | CASSHRTGGNYGYTF | TRBJ1-2 | TRBD1 | once | TRBV4-3
TGCGCCAGCAGCCAAGATAATTCGGAGGGTATAAACACTGAAGCTTTCTTT | CASSQDNSEGINTEAFF | TRBJ1-1 | . | . | TRBV4-1
TGTGCCAGCAGCTTAGGAGCGGCGAGGACCGGGGAGCTGTTTTTT | CASSLGAARTGELFF | TRBJ2-2 | . | . | TRBV7-2